These 21 T cell receptor beta chains originate from one sample sequenced in a study of shared clonotypes between healthy human individuals. The table came from immunoSEQ multiplex PCR; TCRdb's copy has only in-frame clones and leaves some out. The table records some 1,400,000 clones, more than 95% of them present only once. Sequencing was performed on naive CD4+ T cells sorted from blood. The subset here: CD45RA+ positively selected. The source is a man younger than 45 in good health.

The rearrangement uses TRBV19 and TRBJ2-3, with D perhaps matching TRBD2 (5 bases). Germline V gives CDR1 LNHDA, CDR2 SQIVND (reference sequence). V lost 6 bases and J 5 bases, leaving 9 bases between the germline ends. The CDR3 contains 12 residues. The CDR3 protein is CASSPRVDTQYF. CDR3 DNA: TGTGCCAGTAGCCCGCGGGTAGATACGCAGTATTTT.

Notes on this clone: This same CDR3 is encoded by further DNA sequences in the sample. The genes are TRBV5-1 and TRBJ2-3, with a tentative D call TRBD2 (6 bases). CDR1 and CDR2 from the germline V gene are SGHRS and YFSETQ. V gave up 5 bases and J gave up 0 bases, with 13 bases separating them. CDR3 length equals 15 residues. The CDR3 DNA follows: TGCGCCAGCAGTCCCTCCGGGACTAGCACAGATACGCAGTATTTT. Translating it yields CASSPSGTSTDTQYF.

The J gene is TRBJ2-7, the V gene TRBV10-3, with D maybe TRBD2 (5 bases). Germline V gene data show CDR1 as ENHRY and CDR2 as SYGVKD. This CDR3 comprises 14 residues. Trimming cost V 4 bases and J 2 bases, with 12 bases left between them. The CDR3, as DNA: TGTGCCATCAGTGTCGCGGGCGCGGCCTACGAGCAGTACTTC. Encoded protein: CAISVAGAAYEQYF.

This clone was counted a single time. CDR3 in DNA: TGTGCCAGCACCTCTGGGACAGCTAACACTGAAGCTTTCTTT. As protein: CASTSGTANTEAFF. The chain links TRBV6-1 to TRBJ1-1, with TRBD1 matching 7 bases. The germline gives CDR1 MNHNS, CDR2 SASEGT. The J segment lost 2 bases and the V segment lost 7 bases, leaving 7 bases of the junction unmatched. The CDR3 length is 14 residues.

This clone was recorded once. Within the sample, other DNA sequences also encode this same CDR3. The V and J genes are TRBV7-8 and TRBJ2-3, with no clear D. Germline V gene data show CDR1 as SGHVS and CDR2 as FQNEAQ. Trimming stripped 0 bases from V and 6 bases from J, with 4 bases between. CDR3 length: 12 residues. CDR3 coding DNA: TGTGCCAGCAGCTTAGCCGCCGATACGCAGTATTTT. The encoded protein is CASSLAADTQYF.

The chain uses TRBV9 and TRBJ2-1, with 12 bases aligning to TRBD2. CDR1 is SGDLS, CDR2 YYNGEE, per germline. CDR3 length: 17 amino acids. Trimming removed 2 bases from V and 8 bases from J; junction bases left unmatched: 11. CDR3 coding DNA: TGTGCCAGCAGCGTGTCCCTGGCACTAGCGGGAGGAGATGAGCAGTTCTTC. This translates into CASSVSLALAGGDEQFF.

The J gene is TRBJ2-2, the V gene TRBV11-2; TRBD1 aligns across 8 bases. Germline V gene data show CDR1 as SGHAT and CDR2 as FQNNGV. The ends lost 1 base at V and 1 base at J; junction bases unmatched: 2. The CDR3 contains 16 residues. This CDR3 reads CASSLVGQGNTGELFF. The CDR3 nucleotides are TGTGCCAGCAGCTTAGTAGGACAGGGGAACACCGGGGAGCTGTTTTTT.

This clone appeared a single time. V usage is TRBV25-1 and J usage is TRBJ2-7; 7 positions match TRBD1. The germline V gene has CDR1 MGHDK and CDR2 SYGVNS. The CDR3 sequence is 16 residues long. With V trimmed by 5 bases and J by 1 base, 11 bases remained unmatched. The CDR3 DNA is TGTGCCAGCAGTCCCAGACAACAGGGGTATTCCTACGAGCAGTACTTC. Protein: CASSPRQQGYSYEQYF.

This sequence joins TRBV11-3 and TRBJ2-3; 7 nucleotides match TRBD1. CDR3 length: 15 amino acids. V lost 1 base to trimming and J lost 11 bases; unmatched junction nucleotides: 12. The V gene's germline CDR1 is SGHNT and CDR2 YENEEA. The CDR3 DNA is TGTGCCAGCAGCTTAGCCGGGACAGAGCACTCGGTGCAGTATTTT. It translates to CASSLAGTEHSVQYF.

The chain joins TRBV28 to TRBJ1-4; TRBD1 agrees at 9 bases. The ends lost 2 bases at V and 10 bases at J; junction bases unmatched: 11. CDR3 size: 16 residues. Germline assignment: CDR1 MDHEN and CDR2 SYDVKM. Here the CDR3 reads CASSLNNPGQGGKLFF. CDR3 bases: TGTGCCAGCAGTTTAAACAATCCGGGACAGGGTGGAAAACTGTTTTTT.

This chain uses TRBV5-1 with TRBJ2-5; no clear D. V was trimmed by 1 base and J by 2 bases, leaving 6 bases between them. The CDR3 extends over 13 amino acids. The germline gives CDR1 SGHRS, CDR2 YFSETQ. The CDR3 DNA follows: TGCGCCAGCAGCTTGTCGATTCAAGAGACCCAGTACTTC. This sequence encodes CASSLSIQETQYF. The full variable domain, rest sourced from reference TRBV5-1 and TRBJ2-5, is KAGVTQTPRYLIKTRGQQVTLSCSPISGHRSVSWYQQTPGQGLQFLFEYFSETQRNKGNFPGRFSGRQFSNSRSEMNVSTLELGDSALYLCASSLSIQETQYFGPGTRLLVL.

The chain recombines TRBV18 with TRBJ1-2; 12 positions agree with TRBD1. Trimming cost V 5 bases and J 3 bases; bases outside gene matches: 10. This CDR3 is built from 17 residues. Germline CDR1 and CDR2: KGHSH and LQKENI. The CDR3 spells CASSVPGTGGRHYGYTF. The CDR3 bases are TGTGCCAGCTCAGTACCGGGGACAGGGGGCCGGCACTATGGCTACACCTTC.

This rearrangement joins TRBV5-1 to TRBJ2-1; 8 bases map to TRBD2. CDR1 and CDR2 (germline): SGHRS, YFSETQ. The V and J ends lost 4 bases and 0 bases, in that order; junction bases with no gene match: 15. The CDR3 covers 19 residues. The CDR3: CASSPSGVSSGSSYNEQFF. Written as DNA, the CDR3 is TGCGCCAGCAGCCCCTCCGGGGTGTCTAGCGGGTCCTCCTACAATGAGCAGTTCTTC.

V is TRBV5-1 and J is TRBJ2-3, with D possibly being TRBD2 (5 bases). The CDR3 is made up of 14 amino acids. Germline lookup yields CDR1 SGHRS and CDR2 YFSETQ. Trimming took 2 bases from V and 3 from J, leaving 10 bases between them. The DNA for the CDR3 is TGCGCCAGCAGCTTCCGGGAACCGACAGATACGCAGTATTTT. It is translated as CASSFREPTDTQYF.

The chain employs TRBV7-8 and TRBJ2-7, with D maybe TRBD1 (6 bases). The CDR3 extends over 16 amino acids. CDR1 and CDR2 from the germline V gene are SGHVS and FQNEAQ. The V and J ends lost 5 bases and 0 bases respectively, with 17 bases between them. The CDR3 sequence: CASSQYLGAASYEQYF. CDR3 nucleotides: TGTGCCAGCAGCCAGTATTTGGGGGCGGCCTCCTACGAGCAGTACTTC.

The chain is built from TRBV7-6 and TRBJ1-5; 7 bases are a match to TRBD1. The germline gives CDR1 SGHVS, CDR2 FNYEAQ. CDR3 length: 16 amino acids. Germline trimming cut 4 bases from V and 3 bases from J; bases unmatched to any gene: 9. CDR3 DNA: TGTGCCAGCAGCTACGGGACAGAAAAGACCAATCAGCCCCAGCATTTT. This encodes CASSYGTEKTNQPQHF. The whole variable domain, remainder taken from reference TRBV7-6 and TRBJ1-5, is GAGVSQSPRYKVTKRGQDVALRCDPISGHVSLYWYRQALGQGPEFLTYFNYEAQQDKSGLPNDRFSAERPEGSISTLTIQRTEQRDSAMYRCASSYGTEKTNQPQHFGDGTRLSIL.

This chain connects TRBV15 to TRBJ2-2, with 10 bases lining up with TRBD2. Germline V gives CDR1 LNHNV, CDR2 YYDKDF (reference sequence). This CDR3 contains 16 residues. V lost 8 bases to trimming and J lost 9 bases; unmatched junction nucleotides: 15. The CDR3, as DNA: TGTGCCACCGGAGGGGTGGGGCCTAGCGGGAGCCGGGAGCTGTTTTTT. This sequence encodes CATGGVGPSGSRELFF.

V usage is TRBV28 and J usage is TRBJ1-2; TRBD1 is a possible D gene (6 bases). Trimming pared 5 bases from V and 4 bases from J, leaving 14 bases between. The CDR3 spans 14 residues. Germline V gives CDR1 MDHEN, CDR2 SYDVKM. The CDR3 DNA follows: TGTGCCAGCAGTCCTCGACAGGAGAGCTATGGCTACACCTTC. This sequence encodes CASSPRQESYGYTF.

The chain employs TRBV6-5 and TRBJ2-3; D is uncertain. The CDR3 is 15 amino acids. Germline lookup yields CDR1 MNHEY and CDR2 SVGAGI. The V and J ends lost 6 bases and 8 bases respectively, with 21 bases between them. CDR3 amino acids: CASSNVRNPPLTQYF. Written as DNA, the CDR3 is TGTGCCAGCAGCAATGTCCGAAATCCACCTCTTACGCAGTATTTT.

V is TRBV7-9 and J is TRBJ2-2; 7 nucleotides align to TRBD2. J gave up 2 bases and V 1 base, and 4 bases lay outside the gene matches. Germline CDR1 is SEHNR and CDR2 is FQNEAQ (reference sequence). This CDR3 region has 16 residues. The CDR3 here is CASSLGQGLNTGELFF. The CDR3 DNA reads TGTGCCAGCAGCTTAGGCCAGGGACTAAACACCGGGGAGCTGTTTTTT.

About this clone itself: In the same sample, other DNA sequences code for this CDR3. CDR3 coding DNA: TGCGCCAGCAGCTTGGAACTGAACTCCTACGAGCAGTACTTC. Translation gives CASSLELNSYEQYF. The chain has TRBV5-1 and TRBJ2-7; no clear D. Germline assignment: CDR1 SGHRS and CDR2 YFSETQ. Trimming took off 0 bases at V and 0 bases at J, with 7 bases between the two ends. The CDR3 is 14 residues long.